The 5 T cell receptor beta chains below all came from one sample that was sequenced in a study of T-cell reconstitution after alpha-beta-depleted transplantation in children. As it was prepared, the TCRbeta library received unique molecular identifiers. One entry per CDR3 protein, called by TCRdb with MiXCR from the PCR reads. This table holds around 600,000 distinct CDR3 sequences, 16% found once. The sequenced sample was PBMCs from the stem cell graft donor, obtained from the stem cell graft. Receptor source: a human donor who donated a stem cell graft to a child with acute myeloid leukemia.

This clonotype was counted ten times or more. The rearrangement uses TRBV7-9 and TRBJ1-1; D is unclear. The V and J ends lost 0 bases and 1 base respectively, with 6 bases between them. Looked up from germline, CDR1 is SEHNR and CDR2 is FQNEAQ (reference sequence). This CDR3 contains 14 residues. CDR3: CASSLAMGNTEAFF. Here the CDR3 DNA reads TGTGCCAGCAGCTTAGCGATGGGGAACACTGAAGCTTTCTTT.

This clonotype was seen ten or more times. Compared with germline, one end of the junction differs, possibly owing to a read error. The V and J genes are TRBV7-9 and TRBJ1-5; no reliable D call. Germline CDR1 reads SEHNR; CDR2 reads FQNEAQ (reference sequence). This CDR3 has 13 residues. The CDR3 coding sequence is TGCGCCAGCAGCCTGGGCGTCGGCCAGCCCCAGCATTTT. Translation gives CASSLGVGQPQHF. Variable domain in full (rest from reference TRBV7-9 and TRBJ1-5): DTGVSQNPRHKITKRGQNVTFRCDPISEHNRLYWYRQTLGQGPEFLTYFQNEAQLEKSRLLSDRFSAERPKGSFSTLEIQRTEQGDSAMYLCASSLGVGQPQHFGDGTRLSIL.

This clonotype was detected many times. CDR3 sequence reads: CSARDPTWSYNEQFF. The CDR3 DNA reads as TGCAGTGCTAGAGATCCCACGTGGTCCTACAATGAGCAGTTCTTC. The rearrangement links TRBV20-1 to TRBJ2-1; no clear D. The CDR3 length is 15 residues. Germline CDR1 reads DFQATT; CDR2 reads SNEGSKA (reference sequence). With 0 bases removed from V and 1 base from J, the gap between germline ends came to 10 bases.

This clonotype appeared many times. The chain employs TRBV20-1 and TRBJ2-7, with D possibly called TRBD1 or TRBD2 (6 bases each). Per germline, CDR1 DFQATT and CDR2 SNEGSKA (reference sequence). The CDR3 spans 13 residues. CDR3 bases: TGCAGCCCCGTCGGGGGCGCAGTCTACGAGCAGTACGTC. Its translation is CSPVGGAVYEQYV.

This clonotype came up a few times. The rearrangement joins TRBV4-1 to TRBJ2-1; the match to TRBD2 covers 12 bases. The CDR3 consists of 16 residues. CDR1 is MGHRA and CDR2 is YSYEKL in the germline V gene. The V and J ends lost 3 bases and 2 bases, in that order; junction bases with no gene match: 2. Here the CDR3 reads CASSHRTSGAYNEQFF. CDR3 in DNA: TGCGCCAGCAGCCATAGGACTAGCGGGGCCTACAATGAGCAGTTCTTC.